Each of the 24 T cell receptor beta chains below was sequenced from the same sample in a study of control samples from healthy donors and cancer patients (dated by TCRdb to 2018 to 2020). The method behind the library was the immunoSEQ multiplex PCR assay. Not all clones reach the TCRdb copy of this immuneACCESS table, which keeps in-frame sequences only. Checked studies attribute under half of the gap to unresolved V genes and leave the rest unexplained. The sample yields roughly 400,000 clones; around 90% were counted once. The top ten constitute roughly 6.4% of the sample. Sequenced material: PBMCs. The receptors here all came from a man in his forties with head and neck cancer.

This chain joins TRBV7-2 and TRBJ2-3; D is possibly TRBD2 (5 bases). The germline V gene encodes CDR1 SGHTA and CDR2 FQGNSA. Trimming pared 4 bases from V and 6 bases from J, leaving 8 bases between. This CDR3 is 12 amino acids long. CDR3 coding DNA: TGTGCCAGCAGCTCACCGGGGGATACGCAGTATTTT. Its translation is CASSSPGDTQYF.

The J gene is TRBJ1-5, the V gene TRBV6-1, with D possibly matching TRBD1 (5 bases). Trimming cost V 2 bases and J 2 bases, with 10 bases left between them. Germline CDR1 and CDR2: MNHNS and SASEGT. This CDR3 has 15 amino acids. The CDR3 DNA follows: TGTGCCAGCAGTGAATTCGGGGCGGGCAATCAGCCCCAGCATTTT. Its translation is CASSEFGAGNQPQHF.

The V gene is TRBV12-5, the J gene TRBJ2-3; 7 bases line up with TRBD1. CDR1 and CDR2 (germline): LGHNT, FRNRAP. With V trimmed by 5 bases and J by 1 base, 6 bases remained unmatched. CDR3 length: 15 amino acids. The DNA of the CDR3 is TGTGCTAGTGGTCCTCTCGGACAGGGCACAGATACGCAGTATTTT. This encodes CASGPLGQGTDTQYF. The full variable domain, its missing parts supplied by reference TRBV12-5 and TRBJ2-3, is DARVTQTPRHKVTEMGQEVTMRCQPILGHNTVFWYRQTMMQGLELLAYFRNRAPLDDSGMPKDRFSAEMPDATLATLKIQPSEPRDSAVYFCASGPLGQGTDTQYFGPGTRLTVL.

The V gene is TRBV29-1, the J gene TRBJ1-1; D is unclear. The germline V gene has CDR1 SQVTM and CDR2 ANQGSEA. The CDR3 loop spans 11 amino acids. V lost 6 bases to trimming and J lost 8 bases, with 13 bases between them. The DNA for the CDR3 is TGCAGCGTCGTCAGTGGACCCGAAGCTTTCTTT. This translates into CSVVSGPEAFF.

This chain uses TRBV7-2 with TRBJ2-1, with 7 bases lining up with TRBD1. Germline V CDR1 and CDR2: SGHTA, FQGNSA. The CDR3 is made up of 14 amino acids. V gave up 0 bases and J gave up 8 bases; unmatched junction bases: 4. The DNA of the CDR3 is TGTGCCAGCAGCTTAGCGGCAGGGGGTCATGAGCAGTTCTTC. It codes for CASSLAAGGHEQFF.

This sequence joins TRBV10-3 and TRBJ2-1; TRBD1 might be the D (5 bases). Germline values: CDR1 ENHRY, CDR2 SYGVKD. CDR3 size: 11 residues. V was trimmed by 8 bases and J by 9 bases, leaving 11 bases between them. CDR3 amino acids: CAISTQGEQFF. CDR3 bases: TGTGCCATCTCAACTCAGGGTGAGCAGTTCTTC.

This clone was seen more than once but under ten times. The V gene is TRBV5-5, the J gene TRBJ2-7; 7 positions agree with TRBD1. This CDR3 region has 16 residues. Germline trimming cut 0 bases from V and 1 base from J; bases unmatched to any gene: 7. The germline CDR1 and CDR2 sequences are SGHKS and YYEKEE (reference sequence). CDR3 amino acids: CASSLAVAGGSYEQYF. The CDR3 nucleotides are TGTGCCAGCAGCTTGGCCGTAGCAGGGGGATCCTACGAGCAGTACTTC.

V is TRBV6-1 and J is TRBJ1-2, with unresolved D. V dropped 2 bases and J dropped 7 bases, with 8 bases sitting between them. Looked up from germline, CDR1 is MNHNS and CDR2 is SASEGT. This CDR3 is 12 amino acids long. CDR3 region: CASSERPVGYTF. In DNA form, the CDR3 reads TGTGCCAGCAGTGAAAGGCCAGTTGGCTACACCTTC.

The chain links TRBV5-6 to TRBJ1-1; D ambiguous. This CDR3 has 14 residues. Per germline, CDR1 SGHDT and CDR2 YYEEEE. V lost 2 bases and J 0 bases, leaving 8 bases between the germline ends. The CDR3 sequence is CASSLPAVNTEAFF. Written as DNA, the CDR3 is TGTGCCAGCAGCTTACCCGCCGTGAACACTGAAGCTTTCTTT.

The CDR3 sequence: CASSQAGALETQYF. DNA of the CDR3: TGCGCCAGCAGCCAAGCGGGAGCGTTGGAGACCCAGTACTTC. This chain links TRBV4-1 with TRBJ2-5, with D perhaps TRBD2 (6 bases). CDR3 length: 14 residues. CDR1 and CDR2 (germline): MGHRA, YSYEKL. The ends were cut back, 1 base at V and 5 bases at J, with 11 bases in the middle.

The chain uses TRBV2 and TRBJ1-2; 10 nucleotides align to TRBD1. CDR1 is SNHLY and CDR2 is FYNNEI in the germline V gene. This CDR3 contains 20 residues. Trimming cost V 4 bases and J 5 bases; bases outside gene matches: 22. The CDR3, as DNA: TGTGCCAGCAGTGGTGCCTCCCCCGGGACAGGGGAAACCTCCTTGTATGGCTACACCTTC. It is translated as CASSGASPGTGETSLYGYTF.

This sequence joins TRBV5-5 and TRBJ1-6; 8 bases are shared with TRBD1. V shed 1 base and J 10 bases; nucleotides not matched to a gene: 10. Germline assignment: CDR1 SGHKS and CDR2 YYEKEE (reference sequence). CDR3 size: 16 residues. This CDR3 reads CASSLLGGQGGSPLHF. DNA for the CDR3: TGTGCCAGCAGCTTGTTGGGCGGACAGGGTGGATCACCCCTCCACTTT. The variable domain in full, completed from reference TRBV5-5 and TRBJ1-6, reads DAGVTQSPTHLIKTRGQQVTLRCSPISGHKSVSWYQQVLGQGPQFIFQYYEKEERGRGNFPDRFSARQFPNYSSELNVNALLLGDSALYLCASSLLGGQGGSPLHFGNGTRLTVT.

Written as DNA, the CDR3 is TGTGCCAGCAGTTTACTACACCACTATGGCTACACCTTC. This codes for CASSLLHHYGYTF. This chain joins TRBV28 and TRBJ1-2; D is undetermined. Trimming removed 2 bases from V and 3 bases from J, with 7 bases in between. CDR3 length: 13 residues. Germline V gene data show CDR1 as MDHEN and CDR2 as SYDVKM.

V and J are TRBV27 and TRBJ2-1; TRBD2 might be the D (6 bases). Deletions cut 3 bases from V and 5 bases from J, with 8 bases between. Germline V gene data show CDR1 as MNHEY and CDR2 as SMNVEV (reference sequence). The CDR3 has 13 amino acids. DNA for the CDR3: TGTGCCAGCAGTTTTTTAGCGGACAATGAGCAGTTCTTC. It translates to CASSFLADNEQFF.

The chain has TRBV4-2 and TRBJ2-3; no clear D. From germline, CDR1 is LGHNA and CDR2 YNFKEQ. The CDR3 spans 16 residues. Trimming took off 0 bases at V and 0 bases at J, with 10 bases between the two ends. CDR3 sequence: CASSQDVGLSTDTQYF. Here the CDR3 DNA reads TGTGCCAGCAGCCAAGATGTAGGCCTCAGCACAGATACGCAGTATTTT.

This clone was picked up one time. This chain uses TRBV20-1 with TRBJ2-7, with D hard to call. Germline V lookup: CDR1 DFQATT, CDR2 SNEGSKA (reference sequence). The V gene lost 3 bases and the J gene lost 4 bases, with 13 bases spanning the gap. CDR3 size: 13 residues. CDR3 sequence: CSASTDGPYEQYF. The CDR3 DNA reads TGCAGTGCTAGTACGGACGGACCGTACGAGCAGTACTTC.

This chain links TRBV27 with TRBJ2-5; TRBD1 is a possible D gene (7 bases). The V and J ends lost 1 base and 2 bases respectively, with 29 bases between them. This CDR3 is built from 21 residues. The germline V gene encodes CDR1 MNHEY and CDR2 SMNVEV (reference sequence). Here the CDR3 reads CASSLFYRGQGVSGVQETQYF. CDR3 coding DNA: TGTGCCAGCAGTTTATTCTATCGGGGGCAGGGGGTGAGTGGAGTTCAAGAGACCCAGTACTTC.

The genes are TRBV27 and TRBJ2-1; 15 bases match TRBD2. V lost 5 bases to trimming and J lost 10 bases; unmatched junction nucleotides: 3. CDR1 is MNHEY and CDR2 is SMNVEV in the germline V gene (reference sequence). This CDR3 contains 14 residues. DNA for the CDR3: TGTGCCAGCAGTGGGACTAGCGGGAGGATGGAGCAGTTCTTC. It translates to CASSGTSGRMEQFF.

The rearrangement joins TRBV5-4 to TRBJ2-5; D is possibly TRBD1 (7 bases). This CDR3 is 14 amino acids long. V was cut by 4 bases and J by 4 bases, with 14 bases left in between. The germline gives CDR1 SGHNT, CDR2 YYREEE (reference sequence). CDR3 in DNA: TGTGCCAGCAGCGATAGACAGGGAGGAGAGACCCAGTACTTC. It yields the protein CASSDRQGGETQYF.

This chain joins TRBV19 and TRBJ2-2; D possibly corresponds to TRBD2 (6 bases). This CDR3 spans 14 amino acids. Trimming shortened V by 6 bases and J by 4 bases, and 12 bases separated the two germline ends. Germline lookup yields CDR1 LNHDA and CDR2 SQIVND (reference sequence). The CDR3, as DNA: TGTGCCAGTAGCCAACTAGCCGGCACCGGGGAGCTGTTTTTT. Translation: CASSQLAGTGELFF.

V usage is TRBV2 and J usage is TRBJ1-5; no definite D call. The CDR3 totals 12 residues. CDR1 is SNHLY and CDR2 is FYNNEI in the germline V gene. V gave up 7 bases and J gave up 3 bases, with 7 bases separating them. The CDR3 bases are TGTGCCAGCAAGCTACCCAATCAGCCCCAGCATTTT. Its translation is CASKLPNQPQHF.

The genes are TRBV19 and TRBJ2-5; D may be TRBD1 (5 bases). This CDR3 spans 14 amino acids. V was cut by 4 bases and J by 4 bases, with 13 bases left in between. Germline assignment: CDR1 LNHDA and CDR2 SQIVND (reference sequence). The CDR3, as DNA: TGTGCCAGTAGTACCCTCTCAGGGTCAGAGACCCAGTACTTC. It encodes CASSTLSGSETQYF.

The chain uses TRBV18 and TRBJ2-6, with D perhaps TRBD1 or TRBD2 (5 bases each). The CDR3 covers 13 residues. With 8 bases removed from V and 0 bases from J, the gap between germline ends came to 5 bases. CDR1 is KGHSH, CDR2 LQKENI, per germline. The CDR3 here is CASGGSGANVLTF. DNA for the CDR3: TGTGCCAGCGGGGGCTCTGGGGCCAACGTCCTGACTTTC.

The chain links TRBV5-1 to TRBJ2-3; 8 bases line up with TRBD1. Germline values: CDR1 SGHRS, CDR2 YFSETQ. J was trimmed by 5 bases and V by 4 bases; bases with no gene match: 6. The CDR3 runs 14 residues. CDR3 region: CASSGGQGRDTQYF. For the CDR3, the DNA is TGCGCCAGCAGCGGCGGACAGGGTCGAGATACGCAGTATTTT.